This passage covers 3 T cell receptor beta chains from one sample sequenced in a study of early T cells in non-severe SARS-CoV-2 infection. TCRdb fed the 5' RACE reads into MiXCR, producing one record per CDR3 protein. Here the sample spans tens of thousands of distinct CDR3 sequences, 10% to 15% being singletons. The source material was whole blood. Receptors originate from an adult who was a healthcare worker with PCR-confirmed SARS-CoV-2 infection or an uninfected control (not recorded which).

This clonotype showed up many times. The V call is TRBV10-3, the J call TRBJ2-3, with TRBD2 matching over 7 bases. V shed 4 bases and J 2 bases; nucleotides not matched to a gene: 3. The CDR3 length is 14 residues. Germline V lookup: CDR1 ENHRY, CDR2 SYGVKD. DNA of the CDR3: TGTGCCATCAGTGCAGCGGGAAACACAGATACGCAGTATTTT. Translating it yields CAISAAGNTDTQYF.

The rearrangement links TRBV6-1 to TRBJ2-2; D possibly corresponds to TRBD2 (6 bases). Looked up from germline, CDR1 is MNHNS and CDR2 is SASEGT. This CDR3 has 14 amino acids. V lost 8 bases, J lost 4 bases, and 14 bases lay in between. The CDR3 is CASRPRGFTGELFF. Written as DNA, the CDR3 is TGTGCCAGCCGACCCCGGGGGTTCACCGGGGAGCTGTTTTTT.

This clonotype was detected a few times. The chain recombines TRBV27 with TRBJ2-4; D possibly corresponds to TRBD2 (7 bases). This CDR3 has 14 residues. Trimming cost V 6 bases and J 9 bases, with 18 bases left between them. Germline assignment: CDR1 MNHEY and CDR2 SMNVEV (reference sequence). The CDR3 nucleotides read TGTGCCAGCAGAACCGGGGGGCCCACGGGCATTCAGTACTTC. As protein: CASRTGGPTGIQYF.